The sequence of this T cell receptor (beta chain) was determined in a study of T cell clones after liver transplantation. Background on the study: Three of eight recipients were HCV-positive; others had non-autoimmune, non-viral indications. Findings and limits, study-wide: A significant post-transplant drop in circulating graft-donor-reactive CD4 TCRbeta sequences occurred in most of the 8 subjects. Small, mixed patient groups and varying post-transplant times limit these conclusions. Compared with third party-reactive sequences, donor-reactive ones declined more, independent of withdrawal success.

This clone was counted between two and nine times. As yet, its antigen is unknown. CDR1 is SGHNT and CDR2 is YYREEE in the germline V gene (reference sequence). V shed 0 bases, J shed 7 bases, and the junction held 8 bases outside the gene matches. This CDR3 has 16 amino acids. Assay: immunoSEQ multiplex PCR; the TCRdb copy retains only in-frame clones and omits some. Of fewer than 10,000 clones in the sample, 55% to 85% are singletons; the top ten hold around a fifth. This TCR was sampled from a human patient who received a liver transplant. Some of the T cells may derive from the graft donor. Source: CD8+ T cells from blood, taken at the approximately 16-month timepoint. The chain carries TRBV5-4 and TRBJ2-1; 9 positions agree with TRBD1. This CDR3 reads CASSLAGTGFPNEQFF. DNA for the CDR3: TGTGCCAGCAGCTTGGCCGGGACAGGGTTTCCAAATGAGCAGTTCTTC.